This TCR beta chain was observed in a study of blood T cell repertoires in COVID-19. Study summary: Sample material is recorded as cDNA or gDNA derived from T cells, B-cell-depleted T cells, or PBMCs.

Clones were sequenced by immunoSEQ multiplex PCR, and TCRdb holds only the in-frame ones, with some missing. The table records 40,000 to 50,000 clones, more than 75% of them present only once. This CDR3 region has 13 residues. Germline CDR1 is KGHDR and CDR2 is SFDVKD. The V and J ends lost 6 bases and 9 bases respectively, with 14 bases between them. This TCR derives from a man in his 70s with active COVID-19. What was sequenced was peripheral blood. V and J are TRBV24-1 and TRBJ2-1; D is perhaps TRBD1 (6 bases). The CDR3 region is CATSLNQGGEQFF. Here the CDR3 DNA reads TGTGCCACCAGTCTCAACCAAGGGGGTGAGCAGTTCTTC.